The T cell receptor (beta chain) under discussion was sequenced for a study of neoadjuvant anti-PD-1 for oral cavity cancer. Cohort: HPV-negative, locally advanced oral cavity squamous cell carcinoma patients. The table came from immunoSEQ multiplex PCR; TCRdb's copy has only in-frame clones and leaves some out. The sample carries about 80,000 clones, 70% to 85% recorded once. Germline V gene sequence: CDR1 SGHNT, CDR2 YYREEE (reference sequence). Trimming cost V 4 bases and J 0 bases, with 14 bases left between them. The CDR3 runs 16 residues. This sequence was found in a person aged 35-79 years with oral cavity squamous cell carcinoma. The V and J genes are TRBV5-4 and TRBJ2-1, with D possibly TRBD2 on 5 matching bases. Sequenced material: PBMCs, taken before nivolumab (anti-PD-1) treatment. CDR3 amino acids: CASSPEGAPSYNEQFF. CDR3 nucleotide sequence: TGTGCCAGCAGCCCAGAGGGCGCCCCCTCCTACAATGAGCAGTTCTTC. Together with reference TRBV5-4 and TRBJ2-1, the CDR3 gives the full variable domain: ETGVTQSPTHLIKTRGQQVTLRCSSQSGHNTVSWYQQALGQGPQFIFQYYREEENGRGNFPPRFSGLQFPNYSSELNVNALELDDSALYLCASSPEGAPSYNEQFFGPGTRLTVL.